These 22 T cell receptor beta chains were all obtained from the same sample, sequenced in a study of cytomegalovirus exposure and HLA in healthy donors. Primers: 60 Vbeta forward and 13 Jbeta reverse. The table came from immunoSEQ multiplex PCR; TCRdb's copy has only in-frame clones and leaves some out. The repertoire holds 140,000 to 150,000 clones, with more than 7.5% as singletons. Material for sequencing was PBMCs. These TCRs come from a man aged 50-60 years in good health and CMV-seronegative.

This sequence joins TRBV19 and TRBJ2-5; weak D call: TRBD1 (6 bases). Trimming took 1 base from V and 5 from J, leaving 17 bases between them. CDR3 length equals 16 residues. CDR1 and CDR2 (germline): LNHDA, SQIVND (reference sequence). CDR3 DNA sequence: TGTGCCAGTAGTATAGGACAGGTTTGGGAGAGGGAGACCCAGTACTTC. Amino acids: CASSIGQVWERETQYF.

This clone was detected only a few times. The V gene is TRBV6-1, the J gene TRBJ1-1; 8 bases match TRBD1. V lost 5 bases, J lost 3 bases, and 8 bases stayed unmatched. The CDR3 is made up of 15 amino acids. The germline gives CDR1 MNHNS, CDR2 SASEGT. CDR3 in DNA: TGTGCCAGCAGTTTCCGGACAGGGTCGTACACTGAAGCTTTCTTT. Translation gives CASSFRTGSYTEAFF.

This clone was counted only a few times. The chain uses TRBV30 and TRBJ1-1; unclear D gene. The CDR3 spans 13 residues. V was shortened by 3 bases and J by 0 bases, with 8 bases between the two germline ends. Germline values: CDR1 GTSNPN, CDR2 SVGIG (reference sequence). CDR3 bases: TGTGCCTGGAGCCCATCAATGAACACTGAAGCTTTCTTT. It translates to CAWSPSMNTEAFF.

In its sample, this clone was seen a few times. V is TRBV4-1 and J is TRBJ1-3, with D hard to call. Trimming left V 0 bases short and J 4 bases short, with 19 bases between. Germline CDR1 MGHRA, CDR2 YSYEKL. CDR3 size: 18 residues. In DNA, the CDR3 is TGCGCCAGCAGCCAAGATCAGCCGGGTACATGGTCCGGAAACACCATATATTTT. This sequence encodes CASSQDQPGTWSGNTIYF.

This clone was seen only a few times. V is TRBV7-8 and J is TRBJ1-5; D perhaps matches TRBD1 (5 bases). This CDR3 comprises 14 residues. V lost 0 bases and J 11 bases, leaving 14 bases between the germline ends. Germline CDR1 SGHVS, CDR2 FQNEAQ. The CDR3 DNA follows: TGTGCCAGCAGCTTAGCGGGCGCGGGGGGGTCCCAGCATTTT. Translated: CASSLAGAGGSQHF. The complete variable domain, with remaining parts taken from reference TRBV7-8 and TRBJ1-5, reads GAGVSQSPRYKVAKRGQDVALRCDPISGHVSLFWYQQALGQGPEFLTYFQNEAQLDKSGLPSDRFFAERPEGSVSTLKIQRTQQEDSAVYLCASSLAGAGGSQHFGDGTRLSIL.

This clone has just a few counts. The chain combines TRBV7-6 with TRBJ2-2, with 10 bases matching TRBD1. Germline assignment: CDR1 SGHVS and CDR2 FNYEAQ. Unmatched junction bases numbered 3, after V lost 1 base and J lost 1 base. CDR3 length: 17 amino acids. CDR3 region: CASSLGTGGLNTGELFF. CDR3 sequence (DNA): TGTGCCAGCAGCTTAGGGACAGGGGGTCTGAACACCGGGGAGCTGTTTTTT.

The sample holds a few counts of this clone. The chain carries TRBV9 and TRBJ2-2, with a tentative D call TRBD2 (5 bases). V was trimmed by 3 bases and J by 3 bases, leaving 27 bases between them. Germline CDR1 reads SGDLS; CDR2 reads YYNGEE. The CDR3 spans 20 residues. DNA for the CDR3: TGTGCCAGCAGCGCACCCCCGGATAGTGCGCAATCGGGGTACACCGGGGAGCTGTTTTTT. The encoded protein is CASSAPPDSAQSGYTGELFF.

The chain uses TRBV14 and TRBJ2-7, with 8 bases aligning to TRBD1. Losses at the gene ends were 4 bases for V and 3 bases for J; bases not matched to a gene: 11. This CDR3 contains 16 residues. Germline V CDR1 and CDR2: SGHDN, FVKESK. CDR3 amino acids: CASSPRGGQGIYEQYF. The DNA for the CDR3 is TGTGCCAGCAGCCCACGTGGAGGACAGGGAATCTACGAGCAGTACTTC.

This clone was detected only a few times. The J gene is TRBJ1-2, the V gene TRBV19, with a weak D call TRBD1 (6 bases). CDR3 size: 15 residues. V was pared by 4 bases and J by 2 bases, with 14 bases between. In germline, CDR1 is LNHDA, CDR2 SQIVND (reference sequence). The chain's CDR3 is CASSKIWTDNYGYTF. Written as DNA, the CDR3 is TGTGCCAGTAGTAAAATTTGGACAGACAACTATGGCTACACCTTC.

This clone has only a few counts. This sequence joins TRBV5-1 and TRBJ2-3, with a tentative D call TRBD2 (6 bases). CDR3 size: 14 residues. Germline V gives CDR1 SGHRS, CDR2 YFSETQ. Between the trimmed V and J ends, which lost 6 bases and 0 bases, there was a span of 11 bases. The CDR3 loop reads CASKPGTSTDTQYF. DNA of the CDR3: TGCGCCAGCAAACCGGGGACTAGCACAGATACGCAGTATTTT.

This clone was counted between two and nine times. V is TRBV5-4 and J is TRBJ1-2, with no clear D. CDR3 size: 12 residues. Trimming pared 2 bases from V and 6 bases from J, leaving 8 bases between. Germline V gene sequence: CDR1 SGHNT, CDR2 YYREEE (reference sequence). The CDR3 protein is CASSFRGNGYTF. The DNA of the CDR3 is TGTGCCAGCAGCTTCAGAGGTAATGGCTACACCTTC.

The chain employs TRBV6-5 and TRBJ2-7; D may be TRBD1 (6 bases). Germline lookup yields CDR1 MNHEY and CDR2 SVGAGI. Trimming took 0 bases from V and 3 from J, leaving 9 bases between them. The CDR3 covers 14 residues. CDR3 DNA sequence: TGTGCCAGCAGTTACTCGGGACAAGTCTACGAGCAGTACTTC. Translating gives CASSYSGQVYEQYF.

This clone was observed a few times. The rearrangement links TRBV19 to TRBJ2-3; 7 positions agree with TRBD2. The CDR3 loop spans 18 amino acids. The germline gives CDR1 LNHDA, CDR2 SQIVND (reference sequence). J lost 2 bases, V lost 5 bases, and 16 bases had no gene match. The CDR3 DNA follows: TGTGCCAGTAGTCCCAATCGGGGGACGGGAGGTTTCACAGATACGCAGTATTTT. The encoded protein is CASSPNRGTGGFTDTQYF.

This clone was seen only a few times. The chain uses TRBV18 and TRBJ1-2; D ambiguous. Germline V gene sequence: CDR1 KGHSH, CDR2 LQKENI. There are 13 residues in the CDR3. Trimming left V 3 bases short and J 6 bases short, with 11 bases between. The CDR3 nucleotides read TGTGCCAGCTCACCGGGCCCCCTGGATGGCTACACCTTC. This encodes CASSPGPLDGYTF.

This clone was counted a few times. The J gene is TRBJ1-6, the V gene TRBV7-9; D perhaps matches TRBD1 (5 bases). V gave up 8 bases and J gave up 8 bases, with 10 bases separating them. The CDR3 sequence is 12 residues long. Germline V gene data show CDR1 as SEHNR and CDR2 as FQNEAQ (reference sequence). The CDR3 protein is CASGRGDSPLHF. The CDR3 nucleotides read TGTGCCAGCGGGCGGGGGGATTCACCCCTCCACTTT. Full variable domain (remainder filled in from reference TRBV7-9 and TRBJ1-6): DTGVSQNPRHKITKRGQNVTFRCDPISEHNRLYWYRQTLGQGPEFLTYFQNEAQLEKSRLLSDRFSAERPKGSFSTLEIQRTEQGDSAMYLCASGRGDSPLHFGNGTRLTVT.

This clone was observed a handful of times. The rearrangement uses TRBV19 and TRBJ2-7; possible D gene TRBD1, 6 bases. CDR1 and CDR2 (germline): LNHDA, SQIVND (reference sequence). The length of the CDR3 is 16 residues. V was cut by 1 base and J by 5 bases, with 18 bases left in between. The CDR3 here is CASSIGLRDTADEQYF. In DNA, the CDR3 is TGTGCCAGTAGTATAGGCCTACGGGACACGGCGGACGAGCAGTACTTC.

This clone was counted only a few times. The chain uses TRBV6-5 and TRBJ2-5; D possibly corresponds to TRBD2 (5 bases). The CDR3 is made up of 14 amino acids. V lost 6 bases and J lost 0, with 11 bases in between. Germline lookup yields CDR1 MNHEY and CDR2 SVGAGI. In DNA, the CDR3 is TGTGCCAGCAGCCGACTATCGTACCAAGAGACCCAGTACTTC. It translates to CASSRLSYQETQYF.

CDR3 nucleotides: TGTGCCAGCAGCCGATCGGACTACCTTAACTATGGCTACACCTTC. Its translation: CASSRSDYLNYGYTF. V usage is TRBV28 and J usage is TRBJ1-2; no reliable D call. This CDR3 has 15 amino acids. CDR1 and CDR2 from the germline V gene are MDHEN and SYDVKM. The ends were cut back, 6 bases at V and 1 base at J, with 15 bases in the middle.

The chain couples TRBV2 to TRBJ2-3; the D gene is possibly TRBD2 (6 bases). CDR1 and CDR2 (germline): SNHLY, FYNNEI. This CDR3 region has 15 residues. With 3 bases removed from V and 5 bases from J, the gap between germline ends came to 15 bases. This CDR3 reads CASSEAGPAGDTQYF. The CDR3 DNA sequence: TGTGCCAGCAGTGAGGCGGGACCGGCCGGAGATACGCAGTATTTT.

The sample holds a few counts of this clone. The chain couples TRBV7-9 to TRBJ2-1; 9 nucleotides align to TRBD2. The CDR3 has 15 amino acids. The germline CDR1 and CDR2 sequences are SEHNR and FQNEAQ (reference sequence). Germline trimming cut 5 bases from V and 4 bases from J; bases unmatched to any gene: 6. In DNA form, the CDR3 reads TGTGCCAGCAGCCCGAGCGGGAGGAATTACAATGAGCAGTTCTTC. It yields the protein CASSPSGRNYNEQFF.

This chain connects TRBV9 to TRBJ2-5; 8 nucleotides match TRBD2. V was clipped by 0 bases and J by 2 bases; unmatched bases: 12. The CDR3 is 18 amino acids. Germline V lookup: CDR1 SGDLS, CDR2 YYNGEE. This CDR3 reads CASSVGASGYTPQETQYF. The CDR3 nucleotides read TGTGCCAGCAGCGTAGGGGCTAGCGGGTATACCCCACAAGAGACCCAGTACTTC.

V is TRBV5-1 and J is TRBJ1-5; TRBD1 is a possible D gene (6 bases). The germline CDR1 and CDR2 sequences are SGHRS and YFSETQ. The CDR3 runs 14 residues. The ends were cut back, 0 bases at V and 6 bases at J, with 10 bases in the middle. The chain's CDR3 is CASSLEGGTQPQHF. The DNA of the CDR3 is TGCGCCAGCAGCTTGGAGGGGGGGACTCAGCCCCAGCATTTT.